This T cell receptor beta chain originates from a study of technical replicates of blood from a handful of donors. This CDR3 spans 15 amino acids. V shed 5 bases and J 5 bases; nucleotides not matched to a gene: 2. Germline values: CDR1 MRHNA, CDR2 SNTAGT. Clones were read by immunoSEQ multiplex PCR, and TCRdb kept only the in-frame ones, dropping some. Of some 17,000 clones in the sample, 86% were seen once. The sample consisted of PBMCs. The chain links TRBV6-4 to TRBJ2-1, with 14 positions matching TRBD2. The sequence was obtained from a human donor in good health. CDR3 in DNA: TGTGCCAGCAGTCCGGGACTAGCGGGGGACAATGAGCAGTTCTTC. Translating it yields CASSPGLAGDNEQFF.